The clone carrying this T cell receptor beta chain was counted a few times. As yet, its antigen is unknown. TCRdb passed the reads through MiXCR, listing each CDR3 protein once. The sample lists a few hundred thousand distinct CDR3 sequences, 15% to 20% seen once, with approximately 12% in the top ten. The sample comes from a study of T cell repertoires in cytomegalovirus infection. Study as a whole: Shared public TCR beta signatures pointed to both CMV infection and a matching HLA type. Study results and limitations: Cumulative frequency (of public TCR beta family members) identified carriers of CMV plus the relevant HLA.

CDR1 LGHNT and CDR2 FRNRAP come from the germline V gene. This CDR3 region has 13 residues. The V gene lost 1 base and the J gene lost 8 bases, with 9 bases spanning the gap. This TCR derives from a human donor in good health (CMV status not recorded). Some clones in this sample may be carry-over from other donors' samples. The chain joins TRBV12-5 to TRBJ2-1; D unresolved. Sequenced sample: PBMCs. CDR3 region: CASGLGKSDEQFF. CDR3 in DNA: TGTGCTAGTGGTTTGGGAAAAAGCGATGAGCAGTTCTTC.